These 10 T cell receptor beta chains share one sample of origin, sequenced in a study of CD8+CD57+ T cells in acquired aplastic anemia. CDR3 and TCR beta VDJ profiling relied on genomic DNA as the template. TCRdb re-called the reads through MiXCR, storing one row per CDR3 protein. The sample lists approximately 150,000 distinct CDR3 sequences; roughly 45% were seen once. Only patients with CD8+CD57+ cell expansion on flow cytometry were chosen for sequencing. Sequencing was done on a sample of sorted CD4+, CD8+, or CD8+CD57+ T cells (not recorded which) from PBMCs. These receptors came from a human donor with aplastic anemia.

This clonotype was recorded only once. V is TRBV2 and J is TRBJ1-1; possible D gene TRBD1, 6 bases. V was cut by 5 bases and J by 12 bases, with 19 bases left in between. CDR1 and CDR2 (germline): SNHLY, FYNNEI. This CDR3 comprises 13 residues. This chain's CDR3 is CASSLGRRGLTFF. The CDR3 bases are TGTGCCAGCAGTTTGGGGAGAAGGGGGTTGACTTTCTTT.

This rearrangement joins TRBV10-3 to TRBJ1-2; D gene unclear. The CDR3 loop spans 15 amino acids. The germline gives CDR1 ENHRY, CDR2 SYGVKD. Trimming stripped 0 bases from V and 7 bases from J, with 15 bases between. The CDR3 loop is CAISESDGRGGGYTF. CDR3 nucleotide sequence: TGTGCCATCAGTGAGTCAGACGGACGGGGAGGTGGCTACACCTTC.

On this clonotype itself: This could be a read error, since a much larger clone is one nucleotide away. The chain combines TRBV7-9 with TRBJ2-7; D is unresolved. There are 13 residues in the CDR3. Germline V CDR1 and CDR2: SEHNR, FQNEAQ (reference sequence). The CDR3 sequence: CASSLAGSYGQYF. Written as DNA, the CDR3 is TGTGCCAGCAGCTTAGCGGGTAGCTACGGGCAGTACTTC.

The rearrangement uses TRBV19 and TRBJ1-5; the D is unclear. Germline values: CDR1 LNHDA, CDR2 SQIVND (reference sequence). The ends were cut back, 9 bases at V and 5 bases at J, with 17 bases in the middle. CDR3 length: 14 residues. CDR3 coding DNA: TGTGCCAGCAGCTTAGCGGGTGTTTATCAGCCCCAGCATTTT. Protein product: CASSLAGVYQPQHF.

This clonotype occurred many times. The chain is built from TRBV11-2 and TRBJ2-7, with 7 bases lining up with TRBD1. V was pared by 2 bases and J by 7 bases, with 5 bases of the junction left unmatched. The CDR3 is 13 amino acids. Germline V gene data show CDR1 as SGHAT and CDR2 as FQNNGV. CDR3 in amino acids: CASSLRGRLEQYV. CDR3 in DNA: TGTGCCAGCAGCTTAAGGGGGCGGCTAGAGCAGTACGTC.

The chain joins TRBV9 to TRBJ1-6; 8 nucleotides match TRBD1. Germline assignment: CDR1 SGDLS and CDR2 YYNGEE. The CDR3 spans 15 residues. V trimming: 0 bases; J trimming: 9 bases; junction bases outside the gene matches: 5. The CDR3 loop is CASSVEQGAGSPLHF. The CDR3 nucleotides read TGTGCCAGCAGCGTAGAGCAGGGGGCTGGTTCACCCCTCCACTTT.

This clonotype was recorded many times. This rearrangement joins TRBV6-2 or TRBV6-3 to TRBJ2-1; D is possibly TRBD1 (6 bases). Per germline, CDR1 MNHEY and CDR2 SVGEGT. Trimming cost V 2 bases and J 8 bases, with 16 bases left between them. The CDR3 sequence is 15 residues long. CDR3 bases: TGTGCCAGCAGTTACGGGGGCAGGCCGAGGGATGAGCAGTTCTTC. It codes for CASSYGGRPRDEQFF.

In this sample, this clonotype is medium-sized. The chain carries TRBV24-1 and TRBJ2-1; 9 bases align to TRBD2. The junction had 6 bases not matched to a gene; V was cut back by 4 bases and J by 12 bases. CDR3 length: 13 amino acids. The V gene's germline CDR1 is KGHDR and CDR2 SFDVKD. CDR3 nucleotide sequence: TGTGCCACCAGTGACCTGACTAGCGGAAGGCAGTTCTTC. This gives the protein CATSDLTSGRQFF.

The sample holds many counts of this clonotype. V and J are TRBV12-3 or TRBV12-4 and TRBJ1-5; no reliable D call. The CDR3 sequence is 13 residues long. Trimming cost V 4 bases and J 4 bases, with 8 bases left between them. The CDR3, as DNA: TGTGCCAGCAGTTGGGAGACAAATCAGCCCCAGCATTTT. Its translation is CASSWETNQPQHF.

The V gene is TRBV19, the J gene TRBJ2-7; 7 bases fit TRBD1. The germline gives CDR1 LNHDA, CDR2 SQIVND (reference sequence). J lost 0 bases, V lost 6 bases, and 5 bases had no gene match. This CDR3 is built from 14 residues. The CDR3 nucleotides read TGTGCCAGTAGGCAAAGGGACAGCTCCTACGAGCAGTACTTC. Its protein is CASRQRDSSYEQYF.